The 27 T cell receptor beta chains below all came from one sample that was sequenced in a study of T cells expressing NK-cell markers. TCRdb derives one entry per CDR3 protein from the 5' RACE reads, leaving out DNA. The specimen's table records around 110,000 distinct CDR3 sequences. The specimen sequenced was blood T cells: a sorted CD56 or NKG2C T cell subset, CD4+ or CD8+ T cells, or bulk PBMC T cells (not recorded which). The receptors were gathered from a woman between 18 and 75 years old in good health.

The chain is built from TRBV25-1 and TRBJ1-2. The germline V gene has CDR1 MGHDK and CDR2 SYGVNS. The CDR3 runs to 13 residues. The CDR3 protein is CASSESVNYGYTF.

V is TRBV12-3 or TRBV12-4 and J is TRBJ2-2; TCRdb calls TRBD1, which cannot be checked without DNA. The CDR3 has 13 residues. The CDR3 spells CASSPRGAGELFF.

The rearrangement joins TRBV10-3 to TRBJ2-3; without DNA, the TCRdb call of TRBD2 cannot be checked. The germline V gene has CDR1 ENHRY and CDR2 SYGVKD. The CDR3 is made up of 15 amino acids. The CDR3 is CAISGLAGAADTQYF.

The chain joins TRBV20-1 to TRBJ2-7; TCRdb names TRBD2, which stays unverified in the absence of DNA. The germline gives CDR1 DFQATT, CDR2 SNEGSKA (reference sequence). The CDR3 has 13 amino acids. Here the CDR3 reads CSAHPDFSYEQYF.

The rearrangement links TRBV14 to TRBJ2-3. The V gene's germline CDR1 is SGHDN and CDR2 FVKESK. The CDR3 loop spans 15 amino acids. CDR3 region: CASSQEDGSKDTQYF.

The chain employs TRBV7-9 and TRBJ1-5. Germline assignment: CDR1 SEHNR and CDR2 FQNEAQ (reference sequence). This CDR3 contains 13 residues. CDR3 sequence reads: CASSPAWDQPQHF.

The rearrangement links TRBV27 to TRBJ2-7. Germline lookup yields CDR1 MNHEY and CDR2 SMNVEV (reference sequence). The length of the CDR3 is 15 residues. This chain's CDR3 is CASRSLQGGAYEQYF.

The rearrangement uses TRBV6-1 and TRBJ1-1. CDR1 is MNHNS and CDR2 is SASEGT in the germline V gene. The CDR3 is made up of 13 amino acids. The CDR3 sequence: CASMWGYDTEAFF.

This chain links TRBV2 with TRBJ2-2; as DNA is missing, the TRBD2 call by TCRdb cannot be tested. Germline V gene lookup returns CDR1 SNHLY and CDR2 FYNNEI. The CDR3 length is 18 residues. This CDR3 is CASSDRGTSGRSDGELFF. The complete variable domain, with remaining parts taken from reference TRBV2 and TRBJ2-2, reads EPEVTQTPSHQVTQMGQEVILRCVPISNHLYFYWYRQILGQKVEFLVSFYNNEISEKSEIFDDQFSVERPDGSNFTLKIRSTKLEDSAMYFCASSDRGTSGRSDGELFFGEGSRLTVL.

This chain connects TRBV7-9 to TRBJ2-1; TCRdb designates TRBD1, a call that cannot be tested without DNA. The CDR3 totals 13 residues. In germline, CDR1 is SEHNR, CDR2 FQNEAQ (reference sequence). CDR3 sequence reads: CASHWGGGDEQFF. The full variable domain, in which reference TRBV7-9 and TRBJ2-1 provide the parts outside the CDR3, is DTGVSQNPRHKITKRGQNVTFRCDPISEHNRLYWYRQTLGQGPEFLTYFQNEAQLEKSRLLSDRFSAERPKGSFSTLEIQRTEQGDSAMYLCASHWGGGDEQFFGPGTRLTVL.

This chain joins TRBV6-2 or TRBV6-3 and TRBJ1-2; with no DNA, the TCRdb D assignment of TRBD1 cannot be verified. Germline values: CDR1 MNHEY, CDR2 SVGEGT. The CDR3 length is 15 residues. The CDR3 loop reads CASTPGTGDVHGYTF.

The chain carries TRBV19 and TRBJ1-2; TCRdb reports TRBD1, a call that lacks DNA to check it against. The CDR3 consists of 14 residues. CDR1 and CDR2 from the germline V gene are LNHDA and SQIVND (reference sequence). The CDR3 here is CASQTGSTGYGYTF. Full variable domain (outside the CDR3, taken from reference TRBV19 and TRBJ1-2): DGGITQSPKYLFRKEGQNVTLSCEQNLNHDAMYWYRQDPGQGLRLIYYSQIVNDFQKGDIAEGYSVSREKKESFPLTVTSAQKNPTAFYLCASQTGSTGYGYTFGSGTRLTVV.

CDR3 amino acids: CASGDFGGDTQYF. The chain recombines TRBV5-4 with TRBJ2-3. This CDR3 is 13 amino acids long. CDR1 and CDR2 from the germline V gene are SGHNT and YYREEE (reference sequence).

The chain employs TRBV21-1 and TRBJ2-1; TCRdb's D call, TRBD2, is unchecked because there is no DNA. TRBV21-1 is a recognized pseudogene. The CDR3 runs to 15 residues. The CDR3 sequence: CASSKCPRANNEQFF.

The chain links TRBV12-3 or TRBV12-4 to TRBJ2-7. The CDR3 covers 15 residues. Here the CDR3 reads CASSLAGGPTYEQYF.

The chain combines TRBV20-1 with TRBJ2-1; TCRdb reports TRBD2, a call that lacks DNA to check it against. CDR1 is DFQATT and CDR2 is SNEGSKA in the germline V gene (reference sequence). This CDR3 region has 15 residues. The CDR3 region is CSALPTLASYNEQFF.

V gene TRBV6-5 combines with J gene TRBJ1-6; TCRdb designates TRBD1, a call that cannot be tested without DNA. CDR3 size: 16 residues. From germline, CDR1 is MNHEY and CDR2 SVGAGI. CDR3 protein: CASRPGGVSYNSPLHF.

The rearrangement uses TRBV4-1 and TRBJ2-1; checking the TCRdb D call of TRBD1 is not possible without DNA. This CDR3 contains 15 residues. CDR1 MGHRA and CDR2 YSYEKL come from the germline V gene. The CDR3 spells CASSQRETGEDEQFF.

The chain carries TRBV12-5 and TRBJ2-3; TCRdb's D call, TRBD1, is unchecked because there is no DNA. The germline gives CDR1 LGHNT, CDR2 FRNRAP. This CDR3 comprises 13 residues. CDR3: CASGPPGGDTQYF.

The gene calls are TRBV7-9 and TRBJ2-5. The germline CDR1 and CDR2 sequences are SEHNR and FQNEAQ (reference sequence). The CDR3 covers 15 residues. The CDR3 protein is CASSLSGGSQETQYF.

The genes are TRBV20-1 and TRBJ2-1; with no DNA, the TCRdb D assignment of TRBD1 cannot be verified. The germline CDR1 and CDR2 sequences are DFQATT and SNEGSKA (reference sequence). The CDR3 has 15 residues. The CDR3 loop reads CSARDLLTGTDEQFF.

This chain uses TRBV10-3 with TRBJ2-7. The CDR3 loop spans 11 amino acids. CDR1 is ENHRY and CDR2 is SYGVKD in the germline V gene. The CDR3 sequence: CAISQGSEQYF.

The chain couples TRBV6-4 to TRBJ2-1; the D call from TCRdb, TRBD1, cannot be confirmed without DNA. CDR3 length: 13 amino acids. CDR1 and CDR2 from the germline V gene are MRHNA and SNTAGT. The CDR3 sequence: CASSEEDNNEQFF.

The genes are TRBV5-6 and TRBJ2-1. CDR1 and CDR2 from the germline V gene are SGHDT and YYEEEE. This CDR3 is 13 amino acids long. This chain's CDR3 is CASSMSSYNEQFF.

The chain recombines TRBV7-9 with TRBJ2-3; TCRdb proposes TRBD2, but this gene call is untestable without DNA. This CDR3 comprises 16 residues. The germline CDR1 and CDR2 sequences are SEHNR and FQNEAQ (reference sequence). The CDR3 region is CASSPRGDSHTDTQYF.

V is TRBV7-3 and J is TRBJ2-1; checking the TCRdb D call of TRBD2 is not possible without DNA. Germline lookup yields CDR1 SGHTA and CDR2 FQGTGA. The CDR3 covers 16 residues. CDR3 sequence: CASSETSGGAYNEQFF.

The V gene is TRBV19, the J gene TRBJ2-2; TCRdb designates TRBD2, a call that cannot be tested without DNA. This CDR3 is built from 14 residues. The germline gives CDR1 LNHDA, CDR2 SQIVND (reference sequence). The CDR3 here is CASSITGATGELFF.